One TCR beta chain is described in this entry. Its specificity is not known. The authors' processing: Filtering differed for immunoSEQ, which gave only junction sequences without quality scores. The protocol was immunoSEQ multiplex PCR, while the TCRdb copy is restricted to in-frame clones and leaves out a portion. V, J and clone size are those of that table, while D and trimming were read from the DNA. The sample comprises roughly 300,000 clones, around 86% of which are singletons, and around 15% rests with the top ten. The sample is drawn from a study of shared clonotypes between healthy human individuals. Study-level information: Participating donors consisted of a couple of women and a few men aged 18 to 49. Study findings and constraints: The low donor count limited represented genetic and exposure-history diversity.

The germline V and J ends were trimmed by 3 bases and 5 bases, with 5 bases remaining between them. Germline V gene sequence: CDR1 SGHAT, CDR2 FQNNGV. The CDR3 sequence is 12 residues long. The origin of this receptor is a young man in good health. Sequenced input: memory CD8+ T cells sorted from blood. Subset meaning: CD45RO+ cells pooled with CCR7-negative TemRA cells. The V gene is TRBV11-2, the J gene TRBJ2-1; D uncertain. The CDR3 region is CASSFPDNEQFF. The DNA for the CDR3 is TGTGCCAGCAGCTTTCCCGACAATGAGCAGTTCTTC.